This T cell receptor beta chain was observed in a study of blood T cells in healthy people across ages. The study, taken as a whole, reports: While age rose, TCR beta diversity per million T cells dropped in a roughly linear way. Comparison with aged donors showed that long-lived donors had more naive CD4+ cells and higher diversity.

Germline V gives CDR1 SNHLY, CDR2 FYNNEI. CDR3 length: 13 residues. Deletions cut 5 bases from V and 6 bases from J, with 10 bases between. Sample-barcoded 5' priming and a J-beta primer mix drove a second PCR of about 7 to 12 cycles. TCRdb itself ran the 5' RACE reads through MiXCR, one entry per CDR3 protein. The sample lists about 670,000 distinct CDR3 sequences; approximately 52% were seen once. This clonotype was counted only a few times. Its matching antigen is unknown. The source of this sequence is a woman aged 80 or over in good health. V and J are TRBV2 and TRBJ2-2; D gene uncertain. Source material: blood. In DNA, the CDR3 is TGTGCCAGCAGTCCTACAGCTGCCGGGGAGCTGTTTTTT. This codes for CASSPTAAGELFF.